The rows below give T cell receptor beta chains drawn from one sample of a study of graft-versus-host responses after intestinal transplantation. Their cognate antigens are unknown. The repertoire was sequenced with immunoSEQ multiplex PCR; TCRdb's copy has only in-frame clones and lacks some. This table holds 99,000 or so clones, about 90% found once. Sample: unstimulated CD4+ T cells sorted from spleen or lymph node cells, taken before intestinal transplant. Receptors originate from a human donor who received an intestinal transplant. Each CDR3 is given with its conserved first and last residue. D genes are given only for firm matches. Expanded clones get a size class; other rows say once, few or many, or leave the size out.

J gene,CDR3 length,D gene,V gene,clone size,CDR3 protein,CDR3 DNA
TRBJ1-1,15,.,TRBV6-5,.,CASRPHRAPNTEAFF,TGTGCCAGCAGACCACACAGGGCCCCTAACACTGAAGCTTTCTTT
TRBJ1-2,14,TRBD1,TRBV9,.,CASPTLDRVGGYTF,TGTGCCAGCCCTACATTGGACAGGGTCGGGGGCTACACCTTC
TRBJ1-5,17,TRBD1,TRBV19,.,CASSPSSGQGSNQPQHF,TGTGCCAGTAGTCCCTCTTCAGGACAGGGGAGCAACCAGCCCCAGCATTTT
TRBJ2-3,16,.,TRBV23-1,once,CASSQSRGRRTDTQYF,TGCGCCAGCAGTCAATCCCGGGGCCGGCGCACAGATACGCAGTATTTT
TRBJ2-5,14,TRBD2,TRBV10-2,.,CASRWTSGGETQYF,TGCGCCAGCAGATGGACTAGCGGGGGGGAGACCCAGTACTTC
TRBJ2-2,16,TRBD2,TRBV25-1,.,CASSGLAGSNTGELFF,TGTGCCAGCAGTGGCCTAGCGGGGTCGAACACCGGGGAGCTGTTTTTT
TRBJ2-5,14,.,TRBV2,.,CASGAGALQETQYF,TGTGCCAGCGGGGCGGGGGCCTTACAAGAGACCCAGTACTTC
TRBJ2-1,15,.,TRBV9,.,CASSGRDFNYNEQFF,TGTGCCAGCAGCGGCCGGGACTTCAACTACAATGAGCAGTTCTTC
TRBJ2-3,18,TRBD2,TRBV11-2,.,CASSPSPSGGSSTDTQYF,TGTGCCAGCAGCCCCTCCCCTAGCGGTGGGTCTAGCACAGATACGCAGTATTTT
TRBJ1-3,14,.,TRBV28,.,CASSQVNSGNTIYF,TGTGCCAGCAGTCAGGTCAACTCTGGAAACACCATATATTTT
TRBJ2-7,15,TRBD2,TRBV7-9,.,CASSHGLAGNYEQYF,TGTGCCAGCAGCCACGGACTAGCGGGAAACTACGAGCAGTACTTC
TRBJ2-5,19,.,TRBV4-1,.,CASSQDRGRRYLQKETQYF,TGCGCCAGCAGCCAAGATCGGGGCCGCAGATACCTACAAAAAGAGACCCAGTACTTC
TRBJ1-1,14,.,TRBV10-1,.,CASRPYREDTEAFF,TGCGCCAGCAGGCCATACAGGGAGGACACTGAAGCTTTCTTT
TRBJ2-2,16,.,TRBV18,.,CASSRTGTSNTGELFF,TGTGCCAGCTCACGTACCGGGACATCAAACACCGGGGAGCTGTTTTTT
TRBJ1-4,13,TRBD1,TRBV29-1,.,CSVSGRGKEKLFF,TGCAGCGTTAGTGGCAGGGGGAAGGAAAAACTGTTTTTT
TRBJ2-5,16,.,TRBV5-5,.,CASSLREGGLQETQYF,TGTGCCAGCAGCCTAAGGGAGGGGGGACTCCAAGAGACCCAGTACTTC
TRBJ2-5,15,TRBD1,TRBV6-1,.,CATGGQGYSWETQYF,TGTGCCACCGGGGGACAGGGGTATTCATGGGAGACCCAGTACTTC
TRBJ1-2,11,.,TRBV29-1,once,CSVSGHYGYTF,TGCAGCGTTTCAGGACACTATGGCTACACCTTC